A single sample is the source of the 21 T cell receptor beta chains below, sequenced in a study of blood T cell repertoires in COVID-19. The assay was immunoSEQ multiplex PCR, and TCRdb's table has in-frame clones only and misses some. The table has 200,000 to 250,000 clones, roughly 84% seen once. Sequencing was done on a sample of peripheral blood. The receptors here all came from a human donor in a cohort sampled during active COVID-19.

The chain carries TRBV3-1 (or the pseudogene TRBV3-2) and TRBJ2-7, with TRBD1 matching over 9 bases. CDR1 is LGHDT and CDR2 is YNNKEL in the germline V gene (reference sequence). The CDR3 has 14 amino acids. Unmatched junction bases numbered 4, after V lost 3 bases and J lost 4 bases. The CDR3 DNA reads TGTGCCAGCAGCCACGGGGACAGGGCATACGAGCAGTACTTC. It encodes CASSHGDRAYEQYF.

J is TRBJ2-7 and V is TRBV19; 7 bases align to TRBD2. This CDR3 region has 13 residues. J was trimmed by 7 bases and V by 5 bases; bases with no gene match: 8. Per germline, CDR1 LNHDA and CDR2 SQIVND (reference sequence). The CDR3 loop is CASSPRLAGEQYF. CDR3 bases: TGTGCCAGTAGTCCGCGACTAGCTGGTGAGCAGTACTTC. The whole variable domain, filled in from reference TRBV19 and TRBJ2-7, reads DGGITQSPKYLFRKEGQNVTLSCEQNLNHDAMYWYRQDPGQGLRLIYYSQIVNDFQKGDIAEGYSVSREKKESFPLTVTSAQKNPTAFYLCASSPRLAGEQYFGPGTRLTVT.

The chain uses TRBV3-1 (or the pseudogene TRBV3-2) and TRBJ1-4, with a weak D call TRBD1 (6 bases). V lost 5 bases and J lost 2, with 21 bases in between. The CDR3 is 18 amino acids. Germline CDR1 and CDR2: LGHDT and YNNKEL (reference sequence). For the CDR3, the DNA is TGTGCCAGCAGCGCTCTCCCCGGGACCAGGGGTACTAATGAAAAACTGTTTTTT. Protein sequence: CASSALPGTRGTNEKLFF.

The chain combines TRBV7-9 with TRBJ2-1; 7 positions agree with TRBD2. V was clipped by 2 bases and J by 5 bases; unmatched bases: 6. Germline V lookup: CDR1 SEHNR, CDR2 FQNEAQ (reference sequence). The CDR3 runs 15 residues. The CDR3 region is CASSLKLAQDNEQFF. Here the CDR3 DNA reads TGTGCCAGCAGCTTAAAACTAGCGCAAGACAATGAGCAGTTCTTC. Full variable domain (missing parts from reference TRBV7-9 and TRBJ2-1): DTGVSQNPRHKITKRGQNVTFRCDPISEHNRLYWYRQTLGQGPEFLTYFQNEAQLEKSRLLSDRFSAERPKGSFSTLEIQRTEQGDSAMYLCASSLKLAQDNEQFFGPGTRLTVL.

The chain employs TRBV5-1 and TRBJ2-7; TRBD1 is a possible D gene (5 bases). V shed 3 bases and J shed 0 bases, with 13 bases lying between them. The CDR3 length is 15 residues. In germline, CDR1 is SGHRS, CDR2 YFSETQ. The DNA of the CDR3 is TGCGCCAGCAGCTCCGACAGCAGGAGCTCCTACGAGCAGTACTTC. Residues: CASSSDSRSSYEQYF.

The CDR3 loop reads CASRSLLAGGVTNTQYF. CDR3 bases: TGCGCCAGCAGATCCCTTTTAGCGGGAGGAGTTACGAATACGCAGTATTTT. The rearrangement joins TRBV5-1 to TRBJ2-3; 10 nucleotides match TRBD2. V lost 5 bases to trimming and J lost 7 bases; unmatched junction nucleotides: 16. Germline-derived CDR1 and CDR2 are SGHRS and YFSETQ. CDR3 length: 17 residues.

This chain links TRBV18 with TRBJ2-5; 14 bases align to TRBD2. The CDR3 loop spans 16 amino acids. Germline V lookup: CDR1 KGHSH, CDR2 LQKENI. V gave up 1 base and J gave up 2 bases; unmatched junction bases: 0. The CDR3 DNA sequence: TGTGCCAGCTCACCACGACTAGCGGGAGGGCAAGAGACCCAGTACTTC. Encoded protein: CASSPRLAGGQETQYF.

The chain employs TRBV10-1 and TRBJ2-1; possibly TRBD1 for D (6 bases). This CDR3 spans 14 amino acids. The germline V gene encodes CDR1 WNHNN and CDR2 SYGVQD (reference sequence). The V and J ends lost 3 bases and 9 bases respectively, with 15 bases between them. CDR3 in amino acids: CASSESSGAGEQFF. In nucleotides, the CDR3 is TGCGCCAGCAGTGAAAGCTCAGGGGCTGGTGAGCAGTTCTTC.

The J gene is TRBJ2-1, the V gene TRBV7-2, with 12 bases aligning to TRBD2. This CDR3 has 15 amino acids. The J segment lost 10 bases and the V segment lost 5 bases, leaving 9 bases of the junction unmatched. CDR1 is SGHTA, CDR2 FQGNSA, per germline. The CDR3 reads CASSTRLAGVKEQFF. In DNA, the CDR3 is TGTGCCAGCAGCACTAGACTAGCGGGAGTAAAGGAGCAGTTCTTC.

V gene TRBV20-1 combines with J gene TRBJ2-3, with 7 bases lining up with TRBD2. V lost 3 bases to trimming and J lost 1 base; unmatched junction nucleotides: 10. The CDR3 covers 16 residues. Germline lookup yields CDR1 DFQATT and CDR2 SNEGSKA (reference sequence). CDR3 coding DNA: TGCAGTGCTAGTCCCCGACTAGCAAGGGGCACAGATACGCAGTATTTT. Its protein is CSASPRLARGTDTQYF.

This chain connects TRBV28 to TRBJ1-1; tentatively, D is TRBD1 (5 bases). This CDR3 is 13 amino acids long. Trimming took off 10 bases at V and 0 bases at J, with 12 bases between the two ends. CDR1 is MDHEN and CDR2 is SYDVKM in the germline V gene. The DNA of the CDR3 is TGTGCCATTGCGACAGTCTTGAACACTGAAGCTTTCTTT. Translated, it gives CAIATVLNTEAFF.

V usage is TRBV6-6 and J usage is TRBJ2-7; the match to TRBD1 covers 7 bases. The germline V gene encodes CDR1 MNHNY and CDR2 SVGAGI (reference sequence). The CDR3 runs to 15 residues. Trimming took 3 bases from V and 0 from J; bases not matched to a gene: 5. The CDR3 is CASSYAGTASYEQYF. The DNA of the CDR3 is TGTGCCAGCAGTTATGCCGGGACAGCCTCCTACGAGCAGTACTTC.

This chain uses TRBV7-9 with TRBJ2-7; D is unclear. Germline assignment: CDR1 SEHNR and CDR2 FQNEAQ (reference sequence). V was shortened by 0 bases and J by 4 bases, with 13 bases between the two germline ends. The CDR3 loop spans 15 amino acids. The CDR3 reads CASSLAPSGFYEQYF. DNA for the CDR3: TGTGCCAGCAGCTTAGCCCCCTCCGGTTTTTACGAGCAGTACTTC.

The CDR3 spells CASSRDVGAQETQYF. The CDR3 DNA sequence: TGTGCCAGCAGCCGCGACGTGGGGGCTCAAGAGACCCAGTACTTC. This chain links TRBV5-4 with TRBJ2-5, with a weak D call TRBD1 (6 bases). This CDR3 is built from 15 residues. Trimming left V 4 bases short and J 2 bases short, with 15 bases between. Germline lookup yields CDR1 SGHNT and CDR2 YYREEE (reference sequence).

This clone was recorded a few times. The V gene is TRBV7-2, the J gene TRBJ2-1; perhaps TRBD2 as D (6 bases). Germline loops: CDR1 SGHTA, CDR2 FQGNSA. The V gene lost 5 bases and the J gene lost 7 bases, with 15 bases spanning the gap. This CDR3 spans 14 amino acids. The CDR3 reads CASSRTSLGNEQFF. The DNA for the CDR3 is TGTGCCAGCAGCAGAACTAGCCTCGGGAATGAGCAGTTCTTC.

This clone was detected a few times. The gene calls are TRBV28 and TRBJ2-3; D unclear. V was shortened by 3 bases and J by 0 bases, with 13 bases between the two germline ends. Germline CDR1 MDHEN, CDR2 SYDVKM. This CDR3 is built from 16 residues. CDR3 DNA: TGTGCCAGCAGTTTGCCGGGTCGAGCTAGCACAGATACGCAGTATTTT. Its protein product is CASSLPGRASTDTQYF.

This clone has only one observation. This rearrangement joins TRBV6-5 to TRBJ1-1, with TRBD1 matching over 7 bases. Germline-derived CDR1 and CDR2 are MNHEY and SVGAGI. Trimming at V came to 6 bases and at J to 5 bases, leaving 9 bases not matched to a gene. CDR3 length equals 14 residues. The CDR3 DNA reads TGTGCCAGCAGGGCCCGGACAGGCAGGACTGAAGCTTTCTTT. This codes for CASRARTGRTEAFF.

The chain couples TRBV5-1 to TRBJ2-7; 7 nucleotides agree with TRBD2. This CDR3 comprises 15 residues. CDR1 is SGHRS and CDR2 is YFSETQ in the germline V gene. V trimming: 4 bases; J trimming: 6 bases; junction bases outside the gene matches: 13. This chain's CDR3 is CASSPSGGSRPEQYF. CDR3 nucleotide sequence: TGCGCCAGCAGCCCGTCCGGCGGGAGCAGACCCGAGCAGTACTTC.

This rearrangement joins TRBV7-9 to TRBJ2-7; D possibly corresponds to TRBD2 (6 bases). The CDR3 is 16 residues long. CDR1 is SEHNR, CDR2 FQNEAQ, per germline (reference sequence). V was shortened by 3 bases and J by 0 bases, with 15 bases between the two germline ends. This chain's CDR3 is CASSFGAGGISYEQYF. The CDR3, as DNA: TGTGCCAGCAGCTTTGGGGCTGGCGGGATCTCCTACGAGCAGTACTTC.

The chain carries TRBV11-2 and TRBJ2-7; the match to TRBD1 covers 10 bases. The V gene end was trimmed by 4 bases and the J gene end by 0 bases; junction bases not matched to a gene: 3. Germline CDR1 is SGHAT and CDR2 is FQNNGV. CDR3 length: 15 residues. CDR3: CASSSRDRGSYEQYF. The DNA of the CDR3 is TGTGCCAGCAGCTCCCGGGACAGGGGCTCCTACGAGCAGTACTTC.

This rearrangement joins TRBV4-1 to TRBJ2-2, with D possibly TRBD1 on 6 matching bases. Germline CDR1 reads MGHRA; CDR2 reads YSYEKL. The CDR3 length is 15 residues. V lost 3 bases and J 1 base, leaving 9 bases between the germline ends. CDR3 in amino acids: CASSHPRGNTGELFF. Written as DNA, the CDR3 is TGCGCCAGCAGCCATCCCAGGGGGAACACCGGGGAGCTGTTTTTT.